This T cell receptor beta chain appears in the sequencing data of a study of a mutant IDH1 vaccine in newly diagnosed glioma (dated by TCRdb to 2020 to 2022). Describing the broader study: Vaccination was initiated 4-6 weeks after radiotherapy alone, or concurrently with temozolomide cycles in the chemotherapy-containing groups. Of the 30 to 35 treated patients, around 62% were male and about 40% were female, and a mean age of approximately 40 years was recorded. Prior to enrollment, patients had been given standard therapy consisting of radiotherapy alone, temozolomide alone, or radiochemotherapy with temozolomide, with the combination given to most patients. Visit V12 was the week-35 safety follow-up and visit V13 was the week-47 end of study. Peripheral blood was collected at six visits: V03 (baseline), V05, V07, V10, V12 and V13. For exploratory analyses, longitudinal TCRB deep sequencing was carried out in about two dozen treated patients wherever samples were available.

Explained via the paper, the time point label denotes: week 35, safety follow-up. Each vaccine dose, consisting of 300 ug of a 20-mer mutant IDH1 peptide in Montanide, was administered subcutaneously with topical imiquimod. Across visits V03 through V10, patients got a total of eight vaccinations, given in weeks 1, 3, 5, 7, 11, 15, 19 and 23. All donors had newly diagnosed IDH1-mutant astrocytomas of WHO grade 3 or 4 that showed loss of nuclear ATRX. The samples were drawn from NOA16, a multicentre, single-arm, open-label phase I trial in Germany that tested a mutant IDH1 peptide vaccine in humans for the first time. Genomic DNA for TCRB sequencing was extracted from EDTA blood using the DNeasy Blood and Tissue Kit. Library creation used the immunoSEQ multiplex PCR assay. The hsTCRB Kit was used according to the manufacturer's protocol to amplify rearranged TCR beta chain sequences. An Illumina MiSeq was used to sequence the TCRB libraries. The source study handled its data this way. The proprietary platform of the kit vendor was used for demultiplexing, trimming and gene mapping. TCRdb took this table from immuneACCESS and kept in-frame rearrangements with V and J called. Such tables lack part of the clones; where checked against another copy, unresolved V genes explain under half of the gap, and the rest is unexplained. D and trimming come from the DNA, and the V and J calls and clone size come from that table. The sample table holds about 31,000 clones, of which 78% were seen once. Jointly, the top ten make up about 11% of the sample.

Overall study outcomes, separate from this receptor: Selection of PBMC samples for TCRB deep sequencing was based on availability. It was noted by the authors that analyses of patient blood samples could not be reproduced owing to sample limitations. Pseudoprogression seemed to be unrelated to changes in the top peripheral T cell clonotypes found by TCRB sequencing. Immune responses induced by the vaccine were seen in 90% to 95% of patients across multiple MHC alleles.

Regarding this clone: The target of this receptor is not known. Base qualities were left out, and no much larger clone turns up one base away.

Here the sequenced sample was PBMCs, taken from a glioma patient whose treatment included an IDH1 peptide vaccine. The origin of this receptor is a woman aged 35 to 49 with glioma.

The DNA reads as follows: TGTGCCAGCAGCTTCCTGAACACTGAAGCTTTCTTT. This gives the protein CASSFLNTEAFF. The V and J genes are TRBV7-2 and TRBJ1-1, with no reliable assignment of the D segment. From the germline V gene, CDR1 is SGHTA and CDR2 is FQGNSA. The trim is 3 bases for V and 0 bases for J, with a gap of 2 bases between the germline ends. Counted from cysteine to phenylalanine, this CDR3 has 12 amino acids. CDR3 DNA is the only sequence kept; it has 36 bases, read in frame from the first base.